This TCR beta chain was captured by sequencing in a study of blood T cells in healthy people across ages (dated by TCRdb to the mid-2010s). Notes on the research overall: In model experiments, template switching captured roughly one uniquely barcoded TCR beta cDNA molecule for every two T cells. Two additional independent replicas of 1 million unique cDNA reads from the same blood draw were analyzed for two donors (one aged 18 to 30 and one aged 80 or older). Age-related changes in TCR beta repertoire diversity were measured in the study by deep sequencing normalized with unique cDNA molecular identifiers. The donors were split into four age groups: young (average around 15 years), middle-aged (39), aged (about 56) and long-lived (approximately 80).

To prepare the library, 5' RACE was applied. The reads were generated on an Illumina HiSeq 2500. A second PCR of about 7 to 12 cycles was run with a J-beta primer mix and a sample-barcoded 5' primer. Each TCR beta cDNA molecule received a unique molecular identifier from a template-switch 5' adaptor carrying 12 random nucleotides. Each sample yielded at least 2.5 million CDR3-containing paired-end reads. First-strand cDNA was synthesized from all RNA with the Mint cDNA synthesis kit, primed by a TRBC-specific oligonucleotide. Following uracil-DNA glycosylase treatment, a first 18-cycle PCR with universal primers M1SS and BC2_uni_R was performed on all cDNA. As for the original processing: For normalization, 1 million high-quality reads, each with a distinct molecular identifier, were randomly selected from each sample. Instead of being binned into consensus sequences, reads that shared molecular identifiers were thrown out. MiTCR, set to a Q25 quality threshold and the strictest error-elimination algorithm, was used for CDR3 identification, clonotype clustering and error correction. A nonparametric unseen species model with Euler transformation was used to estimate a lower bound on total TCR beta diversity. TCRdb ran its own pipeline on the public reads, namely fastp trimming at Q25 and MiXCR clone calling, and kept in-frame beta chains. Duplicate CDR3 protein sequences are folded into a single record with the most common DNA and genes. These V and J calls rely on TCRdb rather than the paper's analysis. Counted in this sample were hundreds of thousands of distinct CDR3 sequences; about 26% of them appeared once. The ten largest clones add up to 3% of the sample.

Systemically healthy Caucasian individuals from Russia, about 38 in total and aged about 6 to 95 years, were included as donors. Around 10 milliliters of peripheral blood were drawn from each donor into EDTA-treated Vacutainer tubes. PBMCs were isolated by Ficoll-Paque density-gradient centrifugation, with at least 6 million obtained per sample. Trizol reagent was used to extract total RNA from the PBMCs, yielding at least 6 micrograms per sample. The percentages of naive CD45RAhigh/CD27high T cells were determined by flow cytometry on a PBMC aliquot from every donor. This clonotype turned up a few times. Its binding antigen is unknown. Nothing much larger sits one base from this clone, and base qualities are not available. What the study reported, not specific to this receptor: Observed TCR beta diversity correlated strongly with the percentage of naive T cells measured by flow cytometry. As age increased, observed TCR beta diversity per million T cells dropped in a roughly linear way, and a significant reduction was already evident by age 40. Since profiling was done on bulk unsorted PBMCs, naive and antigen-experienced compartments could not be conclusively compared. Estimates of total diversity from one million sequenced T cells were regarded as lower bounds and underestimates. The CMV infection status of donors was not known, potentially confounding age-related changes in expanded clonotypes. Compared with the aged group, more naive CD4+ T cells, fewer expanded clones and increased TCR diversity were shown by the long-lived group, suggesting age selection.

Relative to germline, V is 0 bases shorter and J is 9 bases shorter, with 30 bases between their ends. The CDR3 contains 21 residues, cysteine and phenylalanine counted. Only the CDR3 DNA stays, 63 bases, in frame from base 1. The germline V gene supplies CDR1 MNHEY and CDR2 SVGAGI. The sample was also reused in another study, on T cells of mothers and their children. From the second report: Nine systemically healthy Caucasian individuals served as donors, namely three mothers together with their six children. cDNA synthesis used all of the extracted RNA, with 1.5 ug of RNA in each 15 ul reaction. In the second PCR, sample barcodes and 2-4 random nucleotides were introduced via the M1S primer. Over 10 million TCR beta CDR3 reads came from each mother, compared with a few million reads from each child. In both related and unrelated pairs, thymic selection shapes the output of TCR recombination in a similar way, with inherited differences having only a minor effect. Normalized repertoire overlap was always found to be slightly, but never significantly, higher in related mother-child pairs than in unrelated mother-child pairs. Persistent microchimeric T cell clones were not detected, at a sensitivity of about 99 clones per million clonotypes. The study used deep NGS to compare TCR beta repertoires of mothers and children, seeking features distinguishing related mother-child pairs from unrelated individuals. The mean age was approximately 41 +/- 4 years for the mothers and around 10 +/- 4 years for the children. Libraries were sequenced on Illumina HiSeq 2000 with 100+100 nt paired-end reads after adapter ligation with NEBNext reagents. To avoid cross-contamination, the mother libraries and the child libraries were prepared a month apart and sequenced in separate runs. For each donor, between about 500,000 and 2,200,000 distinct TCR beta clonotypes were identified. Naive TCR beta clonotypes were estimated from low-frequency clonotypes matched to each donor's FACS-determined naive share, without sorting.

The rearrangement joined TRBV6-5 to TRBJ1-6; the D gene cannot be resolved reliably. Material for sequencing was blood. This sequence originates from a boy aged 5-17 years in good health. The nucleotide sequence reads as follows: TGTGCCAGCAGTTACTCGAGCGTCAGGCCTACCCACGGTACAGTGGCTTCACCCCTCCACTTT. Its protein product is CASSYSSVRPTHGTVASPLHF.